Reported below is one TCR beta chain. Clones were read by immunoSEQ multiplex PCR, and TCRdb kept only the in-frame ones, dropping some. The sample contains approximately 93,000 clones, 70% to 90% of which appear only once. This sample was taken from a study of blood T cell repertoires in COVID-19. Study-wide background: Italy, Spain and the United States were the sources of the convalescent and acute COVID-19 samples. T cells, B-cell-depleted T cells, or PBMCs supplied cDNA or gDNA.

The source material was peripheral blood. The receptor was derived from a man in his fifties with active or convalescent COVID-19.

CDR3 bases: TGTGCCAGCAGTGCTAGCGGGACGTACGGCTCTGGGGCCAACGTCCTGACTTTC. Translation: CASSASGTYGSGANVLTF. The chain employs TRBV9 and TRBJ2-6; 9 bases line up with TRBD2. V shed 5 bases, J shed 0 bases, and the junction held 9 bases outside the gene matches. In germline, CDR1 is SGDLS, CDR2 YYNGEE. The CDR3 is 18 amino acids.